The next 17 T cell receptor beta chains were all read from a single sample in a study of T cells in Graves' hyperthyroidism and ophthalmopathy. TCR beta CDR3 regions were amplified from RNA transcripts. Using the HTBI primer set, a first-round RT-PCR was run on the TCR CDR3. TCRdb re-analysed the multiplex PCR reads in MiXCR, keeping a single row per CDR3 protein. The sample records about 640,000 distinct CDR3 sequences, more than 14% being singletons. The sequenced sample was blood. These receptor sequences come from a woman aged 45 to 65 with Graves' ophthalmopathy.

This clonotype was seen repeatedly, ten times or more. The V and J genes are TRBV6-2 or TRBV6-3 and TRBJ1-1; D possibly corresponds to TRBD1 (5 bases). Germline V gives CDR1 MNHEY, CDR2 SVGEGT. This CDR3 spans 13 amino acids. V lost 0 bases, J lost 6 bases, and 8 bases lay in between. CDR3 sequence: CASSYSAGAEAFF. The CDR3 DNA is TGTGCCAGCAGTTACTCTGCGGGGGCTGAAGCTTTCTTT.

This clonotype was observed a few times. The chain employs TRBV20-1 and TRBJ2-3; perhaps TRBD2 as D (5 bases). The germline V gene has CDR1 DFQATT and CDR2 SNEGSKA (reference sequence). CDR3 size: 13 residues. Trimming took off 6 bases at V and 2 bases at J, with 12 bases between the two ends. For the CDR3, the DNA is TGCAGTGCCCGGGATCCTTCCACAGATACGCAGTATTTT. It is translated as CSARDPSTDTQYF.

This clonotype was detected many times. This chain uses TRBV14 with TRBJ1-2; tentatively, D is TRBD1 (6 bases). Germline V gene sequence: CDR1 SGHDN, CDR2 FVKESK. Trimming pared 5 bases from V and 4 bases from J, leaving 14 bases between. The CDR3 consists of 14 residues. CDR3 in amino acids: CASSVGQGSYGYTF. Written as DNA, the CDR3 is TGTGCCAGCAGCGTCGGTCAGGGGAGCTATGGCTACACCTTC.

The chain employs TRBV4-2 and TRBJ1-2, with a weak D call TRBD1 (6 bases). The CDR3 loop spans 14 amino acids. V gave up 1 base and J gave up 8 bases, with 14 bases separating them. The germline gives CDR1 LGHNA, CDR2 YNFKEQ. CDR3 coding DNA: TGTGCCAGCAGCCAAGCGGTAGCAGGGGAGGGCTACACCTTC. Its translation: CASSQAVAGEGYTF.

The chain combines TRBV5-1 with TRBJ1-1; D is ambiguous. This CDR3 has 14 amino acids. Germline CDR1 and CDR2: SGHRS and YFSETQ. Between the trimmed V and J ends, which lost 1 base and 1 base, there was a span of 8 bases. CDR3 nucleotide sequence: TGCGCCAGCAGCTTGACAATGACGAACACTGAAGCTTTCTTT. Its translation: CASSLTMTNTEAFF.

This clonotype was detected a few times. The V call is TRBV5-6, the J call TRBJ2-7, with TRBD1 matching 7 bases. CDR1 SGHDT and CDR2 YYEEEE come from the germline V gene. Trimming took 4 bases from V and 7 from J; bases not matched to a gene: 5. This CDR3 region has 12 residues. The CDR3: CASSGDSQEQYF. In DNA, the CDR3 is TGTGCCAGCAGCGGGGACAGTCAAGAGCAGTACTTC.

This clonotype was counted many times. The chain carries TRBV11-3 and TRBJ2-3, with D perhaps matching TRBD1 (7 bases). Germline assignment: CDR1 SGHNT and CDR2 YENEEA. The CDR3 extends over 15 amino acids. With 5 bases removed from V and 0 bases from J, the gap between germline ends came to 12 bases. The CDR3 loop reads CASSTGDRSTDTQYF. CDR3 in DNA: TGTGCCAGCAGCACGGGGGACAGAAGCACAGATACGCAGTATTTT.

This rearrangement joins TRBV6-2 or TRBV6-3 to TRBJ2-1; possibly TRBD2 for D (6 bases). The germline V gene has CDR1 MNHEY and CDR2 SVGEGT. CDR3 length: 19 residues. Trimming cost V 0 bases and J 3 bases, with 21 bases left between them. This CDR3 reads CASSYSGPSGEWVYNEQFF. The CDR3 nucleotides are TGTGCCAGCAGTTACTCTGGGCCTTCGGGGGAATGGGTCTACAATGAGCAGTTCTTC.

This clonotype was observed at least ten times. This sequence joins TRBV20-1 and TRBJ2-7; D is unresolved. CDR3 length: 13 amino acids. V was trimmed by 2 bases and J by 2 bases, leaving 10 bases between them. The germline V gene encodes CDR1 DFQATT and CDR2 SNEGSKA (reference sequence). The CDR3 loop reads CSARPPMTYEQYF. CDR3 nucleotides: TGCAGTGCTAGACCTCCCATGACCTACGAGCAGTACTTC.

This clonotype was recorded many times. This chain links TRBV7-9 with TRBJ2-1; a possible D gene is TRBD2 (6 bases). CDR1 is SEHNR, CDR2 FQNEAQ, per germline (reference sequence). V lost 0 bases, J lost 7 bases, and 16 bases lay in between. The CDR3 is made up of 16 amino acids. The CDR3 reads CASSLAGSGEWNEQFF. CDR3 sequence (DNA): TGTGCCAGCAGCTTAGCCGGGTCGGGAGAGTGGAATGAGCAGTTCTTC.

The J gene is TRBJ2-2, the V gene TRBV6-9; no definite D call. V was clipped by 10 bases and J by 3 bases, with 15 bases between them. This CDR3 is built from 14 residues. The germline V gene encodes CDR1 MNHGY and CDR2 SVAAGI. CDR3 loop: CANHSLGYTGELFF. The CDR3 DNA reads as TGTGCCAACCATAGTTTGGGATACACCGGGGAGCTGTTTTTT.

This chain uses TRBV28 with TRBJ2-2; the D call may be TRBD1 or TRBD2 (6 bases each). Germline values: CDR1 MDHEN, CDR2 SYDVKM. The CDR3 extends over 15 amino acids. The V and J ends lost 6 bases and 1 base respectively, with 12 bases between them. This CDR3 is CASRGGGVNTGELFF. Written as DNA, the CDR3 is TGTGCCAGCAGAGGGGGAGGTGTGAACACCGGGGAGCTGTTTTTT.

This clonotype turned up a few times. The chain combines TRBV19 with TRBJ1-2; 8 bases are shared with TRBD1. CDR3 size: 14 residues. The junction had 5 bases not matched to a gene; V was cut back by 4 bases and J by 4 bases. Germline-derived CDR1 and CDR2 are LNHDA and SQIVND (reference sequence). CDR3 sequence reads: CASSKGQGRYGYTF. DNA for the CDR3: TGTGCCAGTAGTAAAGGACAGGGTCGCTATGGCTACACCTTC.

Note on this clonotype: A much larger clone lies a single base off, so this may be a read error. V gene TRBV18 combines with J gene TRBJ1-1, with 8 bases aligning to TRBD1. V lost 0 bases and J lost 5; bases outside the gene matches: 5. CDR1 and CDR2 from the germline V gene are KGHSH and LQKENI. The CDR3 has 15 residues. This chain's CDR3 is CASSPPTGGGTEAFF. CDR3 bases: TGTGCCAGCTCACCACCAACAGGGGGTGGTACTGAAGCTTTCTTT.

The chain recombines TRBV6-1 with TRBJ2-2, with TRBD2 matching over 12 bases. Germline V gene sequence: CDR1 MNHNS, CDR2 SASEGT. V lost 5 bases and J lost 8; bases outside the gene matches: 6. The CDR3 spans 15 residues. CDR3: CASSRRLAGAGELFF. The CDR3 DNA follows: TGTGCCAGCAGTCGAAGACTAGCGGGAGCGGGGGAGCTGTTTTTT.

The V and J genes are TRBV18 and TRBJ1-6; D remains ambiguous. V was clipped by 3 bases and J by 9 bases, with 12 bases between them. This CDR3 has 14 amino acids. Germline V gene sequence: CDR1 KGHSH, CDR2 LQKENI. CDR3 amino acids: CASSPEALGSPLHF. The CDR3 nucleotides read TGTGCCAGCTCACCCGAAGCCCTGGGTTCACCCCTCCACTTT.

The gene calls are TRBV6-2 or TRBV6-3 and TRBJ2-3; 7 bases are shared with TRBD1. The CDR3 has 17 amino acids. V was clipped by 0 bases and J by 2 bases; unmatched bases: 8. CDR1 is MNHEY, CDR2 SVGEGT, per germline. CDR3 DNA: TGTGCCAGCAGTTACTCGTACACAGGGGCCTACACAGATACGCAGTATTTT. It yields the protein CASSYSYTGAYTDTQYF.